Reported below is one T cell receptor beta chain. TCRdb independently ran MiXCR on the 5' RACE reads; one entry per CDR3 protein. The sample has 100,000 to 150,000 distinct CDR3 sequences, 14% to 15% seen once. The germline V and J ends were trimmed by 0 bases and 5 bases, with 10 bases remaining between them. The CDR3 is 15 residues long. Germline V CDR1 and CDR2: LGHNA, YNFKEQ. The data belong to a study of early T cells in non-severe SARS-CoV-2 infection. The chain recombines TRBV4-2 with TRBJ1-4; TRBD1 might be the D (5 bases). What was sequenced was whole blood. This TCR was sampled from an adult who was a healthcare worker with PCR-confirmed SARS-CoV-2 infection or an uninfected control (not recorded which). In DNA form, the CDR3 reads TGTGCCAGCAGCCAAGATCGGCGGGGGAATGAAAAACTGTTTTTT. As protein: CASSQDRRGNEKLFF.